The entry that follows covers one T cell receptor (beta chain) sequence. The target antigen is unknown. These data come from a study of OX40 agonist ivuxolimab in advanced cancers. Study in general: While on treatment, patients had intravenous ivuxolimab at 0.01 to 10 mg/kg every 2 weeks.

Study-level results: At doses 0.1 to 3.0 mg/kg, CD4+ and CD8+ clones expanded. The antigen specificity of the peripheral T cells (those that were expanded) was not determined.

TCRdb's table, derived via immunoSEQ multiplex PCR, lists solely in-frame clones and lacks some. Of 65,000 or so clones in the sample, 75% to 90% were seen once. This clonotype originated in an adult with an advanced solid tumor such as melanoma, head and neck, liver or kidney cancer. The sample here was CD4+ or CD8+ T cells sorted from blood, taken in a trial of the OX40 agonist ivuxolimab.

CDR3 in amino acids: CASSVAPAEAGEQYF. As DNA, the CDR3 is TGTGCCAGCAGCGTAGCGCCGGCGGAGGCGGGGGAGCAGTACTTC. The chain links TRBV9 to TRBJ2-7; D is possibly TRBD2 (6 bases). V dropped 0 bases and J dropped 7 bases, with 17 bases sitting between them. This CDR3 has 15 residues. Germline assignment: CDR1 SGDLS and CDR2 YYNGEE.